The 14 T cell receptor beta chains given below trace back to one sample, sequenced in a study of CD4+ T cells in melanoma (dated by TCRdb to 2022 to 2024). Receptors were amplified or captured by the immunoSEQ multiplex PCR assay. Sourced from immuneACCESS, this table was stored by TCRdb with only in-frame sequences that have V and J called. A share of the clones is absent; for the studies checked, an unresolved V gene accounts for under half, and the remainder has no known explanation. For this sample there are about 50,000 clones; nearly 90% appear just once. Over 9.5% of the sample lies in the top ten. The sequencing input was peripheral blood. All receptors come from a human donor with melanoma.

The rearrangement links TRBV28 to TRBJ1-2, with 7 bases identical to TRBD1. This CDR3 is 15 amino acids long. Germline V gene sequence: CDR1 MDHEN, CDR2 SYDVKM. The trim removed 2 bases at V and 2 bases at J, leaving 5 bases unmatched. Here the CDR3 DNA reads TGTGCCAGCAGTTTACCTACAGGGGTGAACTATGGCTACACCTTC. It codes for CASSLPTGVNYGYTF.

This clone has a handful of counts. The chain has TRBV6-5 and TRBJ2-1; perhaps D is TRBD1 or TRBD2 (5 bases each). Germline lookup yields CDR1 MNHEY and CDR2 SVGAGI. Trimming shortened V by 6 bases and J by 0 bases, and 12 bases separated the two germline ends. This CDR3 contains 15 residues. The CDR3 spells CASSSGTSSYNEQFF. The CDR3 DNA follows: TGTGCCAGCAGCTCAGGGACGAGCTCCTACAATGAGCAGTTCTTC.

The chain has TRBV4-3 and TRBJ2-1; D tentatively fits TRBD1 or TRBD2 (6 bases each). Trimming took 3 bases from V and 7 from J, leaving 22 bases between them. CDR1 LGHNA and CDR2 YSLEER come from the germline V gene. CDR3 length: 17 amino acids. The CDR3 DNA reads TGCGCCAGCAGCCAGAAGCAGAGGGGGGCTCTGATTAATGAGCAGTTCTTC. This sequence encodes CASSQKQRGALINEQFF.

This rearrangement joins TRBV15 to TRBJ1-1; D is uncertain. The V gene lost 1 base and the J gene lost 0 bases, with 12 bases spanning the gap. Looked up from germline, CDR1 is LNHNV and CDR2 is YYDKDF (reference sequence). The CDR3 loop spans 16 amino acids. Written as DNA, the CDR3 is TGTGCCACCAGCAGAGGATTTTATGGGGTGAACACTGAAGCTTTCTTT. This encodes CATSRGFYGVNTEAFF.

The count of this clone is one. The rearrangement links TRBV11-1 to TRBJ2-1, with D unclear. Germline V lookup: CDR1 SGHAT, CDR2 FQDESV (reference sequence). Between the trimmed V and J ends, which lost 1 base and 10 bases, there was a span of 14 bases. The CDR3 is made up of 14 amino acids. The CDR3 DNA sequence: TGTGCCAGCAGCTTAGATAAGGCCTTGGGGGAGCAGTTCTTC. Translation gives CASSLDKALGEQFF.

This chain joins TRBV29-1 and TRBJ2-1, with D possibly TRBD1 on 6 matching bases. Per the germline V gene, CDR1 is SQVTM and CDR2 is ANQGSEA. With 8 bases removed from V and 8 bases from J, the gap between germline ends came to 22 bases. The CDR3 covers 14 residues. The CDR3 DNA is TGCAGCTTCTCAGGGGACGGACCTTACGATGAGCAGTTCTTC. Its translation is CSFSGDGPYDEQFF.

V is TRBV28 and J is TRBJ1-5, with D perhaps TRBD1 (5 bases). CDR3 size: 19 residues. Trimming removed 5 bases at V and 0 bases at J, with 23 bases between. Germline CDR1 reads MDHEN; CDR2 reads SYDVKM. The CDR3 region is CASSTGLGERLYSNQPQHF. CDR3 nucleotides: TGTGCCAGCAGTACAGGACTAGGGGAAAGGCTCTATAGCAATCAGCCCCAGCATTTT.

This clone was observed a few times. V and J are TRBV7-6 and TRBJ2-6; a weak D match, TRBD1 (5 bases). Trimming removed 1 base from V and 3 bases from J, with 19 bases in between. This CDR3 comprises 19 residues. The germline V gene encodes CDR1 SGHVS and CDR2 FNYEAQ. The DNA of the CDR3 is TGTGCCAGCAGCTTAGGAGTTCGTGGCAGGGCCTTTGGGGCCAACGTCCTGACTTTC. It yields the protein CASSLGVRGRAFGANVLTF.

The genes are TRBV5-1 and TRBJ1-1; tentatively, D is TRBD1 (6 bases). CDR1 is SGHRS, CDR2 YFSETQ, per germline. The CDR3 extends over 13 amino acids. V was pared by 4 bases and J by 1 base, with 8 bases between. This chain's CDR3 is CASSGTPNTEAFF. CDR3 DNA sequence: TGCGCCAGCAGCGGGACACCGAACACTGAAGCTTTCTTT.

V usage is TRBV27 and J usage is TRBJ2-3, with 8 nucleotides matching TRBD2. The CDR3 totals 13 residues. Trimming took 3 bases from V and 5 from J; bases not matched to a gene: 1. Germline V gene sequence: CDR1 MNHEY, CDR2 SMNVEV (reference sequence). The CDR3 DNA follows: TGTGCCAGCAGTTTTCGGGGGGGAGATACGCAGTATTTT. Residues: CASSFRGGDTQYF.

The table lists this clone with a few counts. The chain recombines TRBV2 with TRBJ2-7; D is perhaps TRBD2 (5 bases). Germline-derived CDR1 and CDR2 are SNHLY and FYNNEI. This CDR3 contains 11 residues. Between the trimmed V and J ends, which lost 6 bases and 6 bases, there was a span of 9 bases. CDR3 loop: CASRGVGEQYF. Here the CDR3 DNA reads TGTGCCAGCAGGGGAGTTGGCGAGCAGTACTTC.

The chain couples TRBV6-5 to TRBJ2-7, with 7 nucleotides matching TRBD1. Germline-derived CDR1 and CDR2 are MNHEY and SVGAGI. J lost 1 base, V lost 6 bases, and 9 bases had no gene match. The CDR3 covers 15 residues. The CDR3 bases are TGTGCCAGCAGCGGGACCCACAGGGGATCCTACGAGCAGTACTTC. This sequence encodes CASSGTHRGSYEQYF.

The chain combines TRBV2 with TRBJ1-4; maybe TRBD1 (6 bases). CDR3 length: 15 amino acids. Trimming stripped 4 bases from V and 8 bases from J, with 17 bases between. Germline assignment: CDR1 SNHLY and CDR2 FYNNEI. The CDR3 coding sequence is TGTGCCAGCAGTGGGGATGACAGGTCGAAGGAAAAACTGTTTTTT. Its translation is CASSGDDRSKEKLFF.

To note about this clone: The sample has other DNA sequences that encode this CDR3 too. The CDR3 spells CASSLQGNTEAFF. The CDR3 DNA sequence: TGTGCCAGCAGCTTACAGGGGAACACTGAAGCTTTCTTT. The J gene is TRBJ1-1, the V gene TRBV14, with D possibly TRBD1 on 6 matching bases. This CDR3 is built from 13 residues. Trimming removed 5 bases at V and 1 base at J, with 8 bases between. Per germline, CDR1 SGHDN and CDR2 FVKESK.